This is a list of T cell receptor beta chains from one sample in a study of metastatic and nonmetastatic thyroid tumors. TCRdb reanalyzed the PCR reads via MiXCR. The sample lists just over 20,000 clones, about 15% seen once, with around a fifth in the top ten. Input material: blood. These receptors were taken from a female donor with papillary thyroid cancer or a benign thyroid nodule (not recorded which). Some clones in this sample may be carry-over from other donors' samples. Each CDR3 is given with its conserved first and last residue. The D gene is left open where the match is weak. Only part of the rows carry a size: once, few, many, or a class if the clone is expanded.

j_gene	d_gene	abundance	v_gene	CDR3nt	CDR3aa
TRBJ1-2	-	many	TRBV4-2	TGTGCCAGCAGCCAAGGCGAGAGCCACTATGGCTACACCTTC	CASSQGESHYGYTF
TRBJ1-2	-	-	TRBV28	TGTGCCAGCATTTTAAAGGACTATGGCTACTCCTTC	CASILKDYGYSF
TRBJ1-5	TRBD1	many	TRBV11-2	TGTGCCAGCAGCTTCGGACAGGGCAATCAGCCCCAGCATTTT	CASSFGQGNQPQHF
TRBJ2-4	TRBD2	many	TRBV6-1	TGTGCCAGCAGAGCTAGCGGGAGGGTCAAAAACATTCAGTACTTC	CASRASGRVKNIQYF
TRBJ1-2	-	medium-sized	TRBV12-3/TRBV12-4	TGTGCCAGCAGTTTCTCGACAGCGGGAGAGGGCTACACCTTC	CASSFSTAGEGYTF
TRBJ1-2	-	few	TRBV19	TGTGCCAGTAGCCAGTCAGTAGCCCATGGCTACACCTTC	CASSQSVAHGYTF
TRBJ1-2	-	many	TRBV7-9	TGTGGCGCTGGGGACTATGGCTACACCTTC	CGAGDYGYTF
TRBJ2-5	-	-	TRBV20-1	TGCAGTGCTAGCGGGAGATTGATGGAGACCCAGTACTTC	CSASGRLMETQYF
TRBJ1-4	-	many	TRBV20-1	TGCAGTGCTAGACAAGCAACTAATGAAAAACTGTTTTTT	CSARQATNEKLFF
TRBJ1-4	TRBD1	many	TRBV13	TGTGCCAGCACCGGGGGGACAGGGCCCAATGAAAAACTATTTTTT	CASTGGTGPNEKLFF
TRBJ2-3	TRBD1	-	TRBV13	TGTGCCAGCAGCTATCCGGGACAGGGGAACACAGATACGCAGTATTTT	CASSYPGQGNTDTQYF
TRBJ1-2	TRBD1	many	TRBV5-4	TGTGCCAGCAGGGACAGGGCCTCTAACTATGGCTACACCTTC	CASRDRASNYGYTF
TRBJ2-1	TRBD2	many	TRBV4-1	TGCGCCAGCAGCCATCCCAGCGGGAGGCGCCCATTTTTAGATGAGCAGTTCTTC	CASSHPSGRRPFLDEQFF
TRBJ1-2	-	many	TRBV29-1	TGCAGCGTTGAAGTGGGGGCGAACTATGGCTACACCTTC	CSVEVGANYGYTF
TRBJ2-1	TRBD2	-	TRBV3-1	TGTGCCAGCAGCTACCGGGGGGGCTTGAATGAGCAGTTCTTC	CASSYRGGLNEQFF
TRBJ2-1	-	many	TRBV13	TGTGCCAGCAGACACCGGTCCTCCCGTCGGGGCAATGAGCAGTTCTTC	CASRHRSSRRGNEQFF
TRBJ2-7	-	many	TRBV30	TGTGCCTGGAGTAGGGGTAGCGACGAGCAGTACTTC	CAWSRGSDEQYF
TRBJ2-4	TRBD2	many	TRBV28	TGTGCCAGCAGTTTGGCCGGGGGGGGAAACATTCAGTACTTC	CASSLAGGGNIQYF
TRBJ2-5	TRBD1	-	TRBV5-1	TGCGCCAGCAGCGAGGGGGACAGAGAGACCCAGTACTTC	CASSEGDRETQYF
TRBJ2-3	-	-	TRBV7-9	TGTGCCAGCAGCTTAGTTTCGACAGATACGCAGTATTTT	CASSLVSTDTQYF
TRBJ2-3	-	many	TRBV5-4	TGTGCCAGCAGTCAACGGAGTTACACAGATACGCAGTATTTT	CASSQRSYTDTQYF
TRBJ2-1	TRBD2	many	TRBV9	TGTGCCAGCAGCCCCAATAGCGGGAGCTCCTACAATGAGCAGTTCTTC	CASSPNSGSSYNEQFF
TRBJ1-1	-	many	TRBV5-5	TGTGCCAGCAGATATAGGGGGAACACTGAAGCTTTCTTT	CASRYRGNTEAFF
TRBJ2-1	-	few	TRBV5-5	TGTGCCAGCAGCGTACAGGGCAGGTGGGAGGTTGGCAATGAGCAGTTCTTC	CASSVQGRWEVGNEQFF
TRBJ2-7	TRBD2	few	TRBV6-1	TGTGCCAGCAGTATGGGGGGAGCGGGGCCGAGAAACTACGAGCAGTACTTC	CASSMGGAGPRNYEQYF
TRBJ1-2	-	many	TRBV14	TGTGCCAGCAGCCCAGGGTTCGGCTATGGCTACACCTTC	CASSPGFGYGYTF
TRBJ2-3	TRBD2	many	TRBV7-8	TGTGCCAGCAGCTTAGTCGGCGGGAGGGTCCAAGGGACGCAGTATTTT	CASSLVGGRVQGTQYF
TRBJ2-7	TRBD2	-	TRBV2	TGTGCCAGCAGTGATGGGGTTCTAGCGGGGTATCTAGGGGAGCAGTACTTC	CASSDGVLAGYLGEQYF
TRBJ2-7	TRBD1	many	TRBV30	TGTGCCTGGAGTGATAAAAACAGGGGTAGCTACGAGCAGTACTTC	CAWSDKNRGSYEQYF
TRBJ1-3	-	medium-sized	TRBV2	TGTGCCAGCAGGGGTTACGGGCTCTCTGGAAACACCATATATTTT	CASRGYGLSGNTIYF
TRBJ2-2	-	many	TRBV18	TGTGCCAGCTCACCACAGACAGCGAACACCGGGGAGCTGTTTTTT	CASSPQTANTGELFF
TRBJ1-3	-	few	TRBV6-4	TGTACCAGCCCACGGACGGCGAGCTCTGGAAACACCATATATTTT	CTSPRTASSGNTIYF
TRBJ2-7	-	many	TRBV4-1	TGCGCCAGCAGCCTTTCGGGGTACTCCTACGAGCAGTACTTC	CASSLSGYSYEQYF
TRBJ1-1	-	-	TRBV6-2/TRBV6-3	TGTGCCAGCAGTTACGTGGGGTCGAACACTGAAGCTTTCTTT	CASSYVGSNTEAFF
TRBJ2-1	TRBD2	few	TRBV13	TGTGCCAGCAGCCCCCGGACTAGCGGGAAATCCTACAATGAGCAGTTCTTC	CASSPRTSGKSYNEQFF
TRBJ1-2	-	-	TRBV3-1	TGTGCCAGCAGCTCCCTTCGGTTTATGAAGACCTATGGCTACACCTTC	CASSSLRFMKTYGYTF
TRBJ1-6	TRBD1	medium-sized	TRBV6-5	TGTGCCAGCAGTTACTCCTGGGACAGCTATTCACCCCTCCACTTT	CASSYSWDSYSPLHF
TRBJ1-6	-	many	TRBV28	TGTGCCAGCAGTTTAGCTGGTGGGGGGATCTCCTATAATTCACCCCTCCACTTT	CASSLAGGGISYNSPLHF
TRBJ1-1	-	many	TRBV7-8	TGTGCCAGCAGCTTAGGGCAGGGAATGATTGAAGCTTTCTTT	CASSLGQGMIEAFF
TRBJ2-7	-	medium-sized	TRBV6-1	TGTGCCAGCGGGGAGGCTACCTTTTCCTACGAGCAGTACTTC	CASGEATFSYEQYF
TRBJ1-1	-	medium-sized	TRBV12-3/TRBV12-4	TGTGCCACCAAAACCGAGACAGCGAACACTGAAGCTTTCTTT	CATKTETANTEAFF
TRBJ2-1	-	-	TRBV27	TGTGCGTGCAGTCCCGGGGGCTTTAATGAGCAGTTCTTC	CACSPGGFNEQFF
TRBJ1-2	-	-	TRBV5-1	TGCGCCAGCAGCTTCGAGGGGGTTGGCTACACCTTC	CASSFEGVGYTF
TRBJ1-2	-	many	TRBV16	TGTGCCAGCAGCACCGGGACCTGGGGATTCTATGGCTACACCTTC	CASSTGTWGFYGYTF
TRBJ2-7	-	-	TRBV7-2	TGTGCCAGCAGCTCACAGGGTGACGAGCAGTACTTC	CASSSQGDEQYF
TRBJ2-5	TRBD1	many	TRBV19	TGTGCCAGTAGGTTGACAGGGCAAGAGACCCAGTACTTC	CASRLTGQETQYF
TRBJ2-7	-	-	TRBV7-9	TGTGCCAGCAGCTTTAGGGGGGACCCCTCCTACGAGCAGTACTTC	CASSFRGDPSYEQYF
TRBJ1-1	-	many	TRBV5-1	TGCGCCAGCAGCTTGCCCCGAGGCACTGAAGCTTTCTTT	CASSLPRGTEAFF
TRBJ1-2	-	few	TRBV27	TGTGCCAGCAGTTTATCGGACAGCCCCCGCTATGGCTACACCTTC	CASSLSDSPRYGYTF
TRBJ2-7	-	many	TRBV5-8	TGTGCCAGCAGTTTCCCAAAGCTGGGGGGCTACGAGCAGTACTTC	CASSFPKLGGYEQYF
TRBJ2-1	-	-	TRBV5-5	TGTGCCAGCAGCTTGTTCTGGTCCGGTGAGCAGTTCTTC	CASSLFWSGEQFF